Listed below are T cell receptor beta chains from one sample, sequenced in a study of blood T cell repertoires in COVID-19. TCRdb keeps only in-frame clones here, not all; method: immunoSEQ multiplex PCR. The data hold approximately 78,000 clones, with roughly nine tenths observed a single time. The sample was peripheral blood. Receptors originate from a man aged 45-65 years with COVID-19, enrolled during active disease. Both conserved end residues are part of each CDR3. D genes are given only for firm matches. Clone size is stated in some rows and not others, as once, few, many or a class when expanded.

clone_size: .
d_call: .
j_call: TRBJ2-5
v_call: TRBV10-1
cdr3_aa: CASSDTTDQETQYF
cdr3_nt: TGCGCCAGCAGTGATACAACCGATCAAGAGACCCAGTACTTC

clone_size: .
d_call: TRBD1
j_call: TRBJ1-6
v_call: TRBV9
cdr3_aa: CASSAVTGPNSPLHF
cdr3_nt: TGTGCCAGCAGCGCGGTGACAGGGCCAAATTCACCCCTCCACTTT

clone_size: .
d_call: TRBD2
j_call: TRBJ2-7
v_call: TRBV28
cdr3_aa: CASSYLPTAGGTSDEQYF
cdr3_nt: TGTGCCAGCAGTTACTTGCCCACAGCGGGAGGGACCTCGGACGAGCAGTACTTC

clone_size: .
d_call: .
j_call: TRBJ2-6
v_call: TRBV11-2
cdr3_aa: CASSEEGWGQSSGANVLTF
cdr3_nt: TGTGCCAGCAGCGAAGAGGGTTGGGGACAATCATCTGGGGCCAACGTCCTGACTTTC

clone_size: .
d_call: TRBD1
j_call: TRBJ1-5
v_call: TRBV19
cdr3_aa: CASSRTGNDQPQHF
cdr3_nt: TGTGCCAGTAGCCGGACAGGGAACGATCAGCCCCAGCATTTT

clone_size: .
d_call: .
j_call: TRBJ1-4
v_call: TRBV4-3
cdr3_aa: CASSQQRNEKLFF
cdr3_nt: TGCGCCAGCAGTCAACAGCGGAATGAAAAACTGTTTTTT

clone_size: .
d_call: .
j_call: TRBJ2-1
v_call: TRBV19
cdr3_aa: CASSMANEQFF
cdr3_nt: TGTGCCAGTAGTATGGCCAATGAGCAGTTCTTC

clone_size: .
d_call: .
j_call: TRBJ2-1
v_call: TRBV3-1/TRBV3-2
cdr3_aa: CASRQESAKEQFF
cdr3_nt: TGTGCCAGCAGACAAGAAAGCGCGAAAGAGCAGTTCTTC

clone_size: .
d_call: .
j_call: TRBJ1-1
v_call: TRBV18
cdr3_aa: CASSPISGGGDTEAFF
cdr3_nt: TGTGCCAGCTCACCAATTAGCGGGGGCGGTGACACTGAAGCTTTCTTT

clone_size: few
d_call: TRBD1
j_call: TRBJ1-5
v_call: TRBV28
cdr3_aa: CASRPDRGSSQPQHF
cdr3_nt: TGTGCCAGCAGACCCGACAGGGGCTCGAGTCAGCCCCAGCATTTT

clone_size: once
d_call: TRBD1
j_call: TRBJ2-2
v_call: TRBV10-3
cdr3_aa: CAISESGTGNAGELFF
cdr3_nt: TGTGCCATCAGTGAGTCCGGGACAGGCAATGCCGGGGAGCTGTTTTTT

clone_size: .
d_call: .
j_call: TRBJ2-4
v_call: TRBV5-1
cdr3_aa: CASSLEGVMSNIQYF
cdr3_nt: TGCGCCAGCAGCTTGGAAGGGGTAATGAGCAACATTCAGTACTTC

clone_size: .
d_call: TRBD2
j_call: TRBJ2-7
v_call: TRBV6-2/TRBV6-3
cdr3_aa: CASSYSRGLAGTYEQYF
cdr3_nt: TGTGCCAGCAGTTACAGTCGGGGGCTAGCGGGAACCTACGAGCAGTACTTC

clone_size: .
d_call: TRBD1
j_call: TRBJ2-2
v_call: TRBV15
cdr3_aa: CATKQGANTGELFF
cdr3_nt: TGTGCCACCAAACAGGGGGCGAACACCGGGGAGCTGTTTTTT

clone_size: .
d_call: .
j_call: TRBJ2-1
v_call: TRBV14
cdr3_aa: CASSQATAAEQFF
cdr3_nt: TGTGCCAGCAGCCAAGCCACGGCGGCTGAGCAGTTCTTC

clone_size: once
d_call: TRBD1
j_call: TRBJ2-2
v_call: TRBV7-2
cdr3_aa: CASSQQTGVVTGELFF
cdr3_nt: TGTGCCAGCAGCCAACAGACAGGGGTGGTCACCGGGGAGCTGTTTTTT

clone_size: .
d_call: TRBD2
j_call: TRBJ2-7
v_call: TRBV20-1
cdr3_aa: CSAGRGWEQYF
cdr3_nt: TGCAGTGCGGGGAGGGGTTGGGAGCAGTACTTC

clone_size: .
d_call: .
j_call: TRBJ1-2
v_call: TRBV7-9
cdr3_aa: CASFNLQGKDGYTF
cdr3_nt: TGTGCCAGCTTCAACTTACAGGGCAAGGATGGCTACACCTTC

clone_size: .
d_call: TRBD2
j_call: TRBJ2-3
v_call: TRBV19
cdr3_aa: CASSPSTSGRARDTQYF
cdr3_nt: TGTGCCAGTAGTCCCTCGACTAGCGGGAGGGCAAGAGATACGCAGTATTTT

clone_size: .
d_call: .
j_call: TRBJ1-2
v_call: TRBV9
cdr3_aa: CASSVAGAANGYTF
cdr3_nt: TGTGCCAGCAGCGTAGCAGGGGCCGCAAATGGCTACACCTTC

clone_size: .
d_call: .
j_call: TRBJ2-1
v_call: TRBV29-1
cdr3_aa: CSVASSGDYNEQFF
cdr3_nt: TGCAGCGTCGCCTCAAGCGGAGATTACAATGAGCAGTTCTTC

clone_size: .
d_call: .
j_call: TRBJ2-7
v_call: TRBV11-3
cdr3_aa: CASSLEGGEGHEQYF
cdr3_nt: TGTGCCAGCAGCTTAGAAGGGGGGGAGGGGCACGAGCAGTACTTC

clone_size: few
d_call: .
j_call: TRBJ2-2
v_call: TRBV5-1
cdr3_aa: CASTRENTGELFF
cdr3_nt: TGCGCCAGTACCCGGGAGAACACCGGGGAGCTGTTTTTT

clone_size: .
d_call: .
j_call: TRBJ1-6
v_call: TRBV14
cdr3_aa: CASSQDLAAPLHF
cdr3_nt: TGTGCCAGCAGCCAAGATTTGGCGGCACCCCTCCACTTT

clone_size: .
d_call: TRBD2
j_call: TRBJ2-2
v_call: TRBV30
cdr3_aa: CAWARTSLGTGELFF
cdr3_nt: TGTGCCTGGGCGCGGACTAGCCTAGGCACCGGGGAGCTGTTTTTT

clone_size: once
d_call: TRBD1
j_call: TRBJ2-2
v_call: TRBV27
cdr3_aa: CASSLFTTTRRGLGTGELFF
cdr3_nt: TGTGCCAGCAGTTTATTTACCACGACCAGAAGGGGGCTGGGCACCGGGGAGCTGTTTTTT

clone_size: .
d_call: TRBD2
j_call: TRBJ2-2
v_call: TRBV7-3
cdr3_aa: CASSQGTSGNTGELFF
cdr3_nt: TGTGCCAGCAGCCAAGGGACTAGCGGGAACACCGGGGAGCTGTTTTTT

clone_size: once
d_call: .
j_call: TRBJ2-3
v_call: TRBV7-7
cdr3_aa: CASSLTGAGGDTQYF
cdr3_nt: TGTGCCAGCAGCTTAACGGGAGCCGGGGGAGATACGCAGTATTTT

clone_size: few
d_call: TRBD1
j_call: TRBJ1-6
v_call: TRBV7-9
cdr3_aa: CASSRGQGSSPLHF
cdr3_nt: TGTGCCAGCAGCCGAGGACAGGGCTCTTCACCCCTCCACTTT

clone_size: .
d_call: .
j_call: TRBJ1-2
v_call: TRBV5-1
cdr3_aa: CASSLGEYGYTF
cdr3_nt: TGCGCCAGCAGCTTGGGAGAATATGGCTACACCTTC

clone_size: .
d_call: TRBD1
j_call: TRBJ2-5
v_call: TRBV5-6
cdr3_aa: CASSSPPRGQGKGETQYF
cdr3_nt: TGTGCCAGCAGCTCCCCCCCGCGGGGACAGGGTAAGGGAGAGACCCAGTACTTC

clone_size: .
d_call: TRBD2
j_call: TRBJ2-3
v_call: TRBV7-2
cdr3_aa: CASSSRTSGRLDTQYF
cdr3_nt: TGTGCCAGCAGCTCGAGGACTAGCGGGAGGCTAGATACGCAGTATTTT

clone_size: once
d_call: TRBD2
j_call: TRBJ2-2
v_call: TRBV3-1/TRBV3-2
cdr3_aa: CASSQDPGLAGSGELFF
cdr3_nt: TGTGCCAGCAGCCAAGATCCGGGACTAGCGGGTTCTGGGGAGCTGTTTTTT

clone_size: .
d_call: TRBD1
j_call: TRBJ1-1
v_call: TRBV30
cdr3_aa: CAWSLNRGRKAFF
cdr3_nt: TGTGCCTGGAGCCTAAACAGGGGAAGGAAAGCTTTCTTT

clone_size: .
d_call: .
j_call: TRBJ1-5
v_call: TRBV19
cdr3_aa: CASSTADPTLQGSNQPQHF
cdr3_nt: TGTGCCAGTAGTACCGCCGACCCCACCCTCCAGGGGAGCAATCAGCCCCAGCATTTT

clone_size: .
d_call: TRBD1
j_call: TRBJ2-2
v_call: TRBV5-4
cdr3_aa: CASSSQGMNPGGELFF
cdr3_nt: TGTGCCAGCAGCTCACAGGGGATGAACCCCGGCGGGGAGCTGTTTTTT

clone_size: .
d_call: .
j_call: TRBJ2-4
v_call: TRBV12-3/TRBV12-4
cdr3_aa: CASSRGKNIQYF
cdr3_nt: TGTGCCAGCAGTCGAGGGAAAAACATTCAGTACTTC